The source of this T cell receptor beta chain is a study of T cell repertoires in cytomegalovirus infection. Study in general: Recently identified HLA-C-restricted and well-studied HLA-B-restricted CMV epitopes were used. It can be stated that public TCR beta signatures indicated CMV infection as well as a matching HLA type. Study-wide findings and caveats: The response measured ex vivo was dominated by TCR beta clonotypes (HLA-C-restricted and CMV-specific). Summed frequency of shared TCR beta families picked out CMV carriers who also had the relevant HLA.

Each CDR3 protein gets one entry after TCRdb re-called the reads with MiXCR. The data contain some 220,000 distinct CDR3 sequences, approximately 40% of them singletons. Concerning this clonotype: No antigen is known for it.

The CDR3 length is 15 residues. Germline CDR1 SGHAT, CDR2 FQDESV (reference sequence). With 4 bases clipped from V and 0 bases from J, the junction kept 4 bases outside the gene matches. The chain joins TRBV11-1 to TRBJ2-7, with 9 bases matching TRBD2. The TCR comes from a human donor in good health (CMV status not recorded). Some clones in this sample may be carry-over from other donors' samples. Sample: CD8+ T cells from cultured PBMCs, taken from culture after CMV antigen stimulation. The chain's CDR3 is CASSSGLASSYEQYF. Written as DNA, the CDR3 is TGTGCCAGCAGCTCCGGACTAGCGAGCTCCTACGAGCAGTACTTC.